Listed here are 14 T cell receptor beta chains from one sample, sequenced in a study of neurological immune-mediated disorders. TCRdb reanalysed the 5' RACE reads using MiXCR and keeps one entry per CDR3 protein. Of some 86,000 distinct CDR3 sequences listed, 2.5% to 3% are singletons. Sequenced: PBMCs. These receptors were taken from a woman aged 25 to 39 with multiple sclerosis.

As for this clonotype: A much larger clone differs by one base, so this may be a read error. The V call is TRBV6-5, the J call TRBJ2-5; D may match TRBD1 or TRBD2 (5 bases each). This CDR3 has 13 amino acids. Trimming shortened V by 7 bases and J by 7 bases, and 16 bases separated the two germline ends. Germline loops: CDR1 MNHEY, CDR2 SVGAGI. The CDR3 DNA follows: TGTGCCAGCATCCCTACAGGCCGGGGGACCCAGTACTTC. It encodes CASIPTGRGTQYF.

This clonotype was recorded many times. CDR3 residues: CASSPGWGPDNEQFF. The CDR3 DNA is TGTGCCAGCAGTCCAGGGTGGGGACCAGACAATGAGCAGTTCTTC. The genes are TRBV6-6 and TRBJ2-1; D is possibly TRBD1 or TRBD2 (5 bases each). The length of the CDR3 is 15 residues. Between the trimmed V and J ends, which lost 5 bases and 5 bases, there was a span of 16 bases. CDR1 is MNHNY, CDR2 SVGAGI, per germline (reference sequence).

The DNA of the CDR3 is TGTGCCAGCAGTGACAGGGACACCGGGGAGCTGTTTTTT. Translated, it gives CASSDRDTGELFF. This rearrangement joins TRBV6-4 to TRBJ2-2; no clear D gene. The ends were cut back, 2 bases at V and 3 bases at J, with 4 bases in the middle. Per the germline V gene, CDR1 is MRHNA and CDR2 is SNTAGT. The length of the CDR3 is 13 residues.

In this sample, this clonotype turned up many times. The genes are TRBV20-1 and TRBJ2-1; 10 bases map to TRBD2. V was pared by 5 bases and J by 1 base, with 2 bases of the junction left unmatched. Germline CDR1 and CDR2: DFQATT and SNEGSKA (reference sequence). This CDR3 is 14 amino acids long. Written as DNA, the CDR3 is TGCAGTGCTGTAGCGGGAGGATCCTACAATGAGCAGTTCTTC. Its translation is CSAVAGGSYNEQFF.

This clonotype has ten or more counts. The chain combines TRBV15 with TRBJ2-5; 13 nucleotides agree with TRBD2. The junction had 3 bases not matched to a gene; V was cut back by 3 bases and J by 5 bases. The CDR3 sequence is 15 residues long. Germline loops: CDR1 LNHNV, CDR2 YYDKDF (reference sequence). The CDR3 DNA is TGTGCCACCAGCAGGGGACTAGCGGGACAGGAGACCCAGTACTTC. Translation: CATSRGLAGQETQYF.

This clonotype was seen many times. The CDR3 sequence: CASSLVQVDGEQYF. The CDR3 DNA reads TGTGCCAGCAGTTTGGTACAGGTTGATGGCGAGCAGTACTTC. The chain couples TRBV12-3 or TRBV12-4 to TRBJ2-7; D might be TRBD1 (5 bases). This CDR3 is built from 14 residues. V lost 3 bases, J lost 6 bases, and 15 bases lay in between.

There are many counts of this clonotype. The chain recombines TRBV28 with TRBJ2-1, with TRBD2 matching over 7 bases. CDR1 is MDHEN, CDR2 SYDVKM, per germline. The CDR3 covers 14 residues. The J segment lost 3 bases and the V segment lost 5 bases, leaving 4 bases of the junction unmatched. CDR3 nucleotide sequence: TGTGCCAGCAGTCCGGCGGGAGTCTACAATGAGCAGTTCTTC. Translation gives CASSPAGVYNEQFF.

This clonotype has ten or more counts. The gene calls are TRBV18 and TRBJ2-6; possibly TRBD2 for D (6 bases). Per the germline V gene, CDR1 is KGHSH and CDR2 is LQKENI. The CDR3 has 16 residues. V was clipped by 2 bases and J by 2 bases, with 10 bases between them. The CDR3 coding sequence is TGTGCCAGCTCACCAAGGAGGGGAACTGGGGCCAACGTCCTGACTTTC. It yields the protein CASSPRRGTGANVLTF.

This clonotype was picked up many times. The CDR3 loop reads CASSFDTGLAGGPYIPDTQYF. The CDR3 region has the DNA TGTGCCAGCAGTTTCGATACGGGACTAGCGGGAGGGCCCTACATCCCAGATACGCAGTATTTT. The chain uses TRBV12-3 or TRBV12-4 and TRBJ2-3; 16 bases agree with TRBD2. There are 21 residues in the CDR3. V trimming: 3 bases; J trimming: 4 bases; junction bases outside the gene matches: 16.

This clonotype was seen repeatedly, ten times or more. The CDR3 nucleotides read TGTGCCAGCAGCCCGGGGGCGGGTTCTGGAAACACCATATATTTT. This encodes CASSPGAGSGNTIYF. The gene calls are TRBV3-1 and TRBJ1-3, with a tentative D call TRBD1 (6 bases). The CDR3 extends over 15 amino acids. V lost 4 bases, J lost 1 base, and 11 bases lay in between. Germline V CDR1 and CDR2: LGHDT, YNNKEL (reference sequence).

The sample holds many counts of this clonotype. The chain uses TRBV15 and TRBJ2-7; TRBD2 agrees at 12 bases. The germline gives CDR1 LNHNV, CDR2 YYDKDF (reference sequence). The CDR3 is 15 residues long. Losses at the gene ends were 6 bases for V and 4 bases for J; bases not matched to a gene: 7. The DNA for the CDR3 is TGTGCCACCAGTCCCCGGACTAGCGGGATTTACGAGCAGTACTTC. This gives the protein CATSPRTSGIYEQYF.

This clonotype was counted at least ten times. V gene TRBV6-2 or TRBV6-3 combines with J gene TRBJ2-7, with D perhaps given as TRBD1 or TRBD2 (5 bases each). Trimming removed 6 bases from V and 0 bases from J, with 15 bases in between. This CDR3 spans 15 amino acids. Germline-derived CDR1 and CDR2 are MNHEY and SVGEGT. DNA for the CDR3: TGTGCCAGCAGCCCCACTGGGGGAAGCTCCTACGAGCAGTACTTC. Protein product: CASSPTGGSSYEQYF.

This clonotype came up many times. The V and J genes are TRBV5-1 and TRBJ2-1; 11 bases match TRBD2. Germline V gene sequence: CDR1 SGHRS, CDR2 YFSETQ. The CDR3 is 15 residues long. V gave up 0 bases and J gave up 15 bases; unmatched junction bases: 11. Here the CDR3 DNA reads TGCGCCAGCAGCTTGGCTGCCCCTAGCGGGAGGCTGGGGTTCTTC. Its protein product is CASSLAAPSGRLGFF.

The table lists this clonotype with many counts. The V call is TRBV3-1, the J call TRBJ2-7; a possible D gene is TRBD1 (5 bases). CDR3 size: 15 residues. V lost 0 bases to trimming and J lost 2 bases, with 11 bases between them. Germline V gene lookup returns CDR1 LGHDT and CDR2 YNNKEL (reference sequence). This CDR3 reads CASSQDLTETYEQYF. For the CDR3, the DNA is TGTGCCAGCAGCCAAGACCTGACAGAAACCTACGAGCAGTACTTC.